What follows are 2 T cell receptor beta chains derived from one specimen sequenced in a study of a mutant IDH1 vaccine in newly diagnosed glioma. Repertoires were generated with immunoSEQ multiplex PCR, while TCRdb's copy carries only in-frame clones and drops some. The table records roughly 86,000 clones, about 80% of them present only once. The time point was: baseline, week 1 (first vaccination visit). As to treatment: pre-vaccination baseline after standard-of-care therapy. The source material was PBMCs, sampled from a glioma patient treated with radiotherapy, temozolomide or both. The receptors originated from a man between 40 and 49 years old with glioma.

This clone was seen a handful of times. The chain combines TRBV29-1 with TRBJ1-1; the match to TRBD1 covers 9 bases. V lost 7 bases and J lost 4; bases outside the gene matches: 1. The CDR3 extends over 11 amino acids. Germline lookup yields CDR1 SQVTM and CDR2 ANQGSEA. CDR3 in DNA: TGCAGCGGGGACAGGGCCACTGAAGCTTTCTTT. Translating gives CSGDRATEAFF.

This chain links TRBV10-3 with TRBJ2-3; 13 positions agree with TRBD2. The CDR3 spans 18 residues. Germline V gene lookup returns CDR1 ENHRY and CDR2 SYGVKD. V dropped 2 bases and J dropped 6; count of bases not matched to a gene: 11. The CDR3 DNA reads as TGTGCCATCAGTGAGCCCCAACTAGCGGGGGGGCCATCTGATACGCAGTATTTT. It is translated as CAISEPQLAGGPSDTQYF.